Shown below are 24 T cell receptor beta chains from a single sample sequenced in a study of a mutant IDH1 vaccine in newly diagnosed glioma. Described time point: week 35, safety follow-up. Each dose delivered 300 ug of mutant IDH1 20-mer peptide subcutaneously with imiquimod. The method was immunoSEQ multiplex PCR; TCRdb's version includes in-frame clones alone and lacks a portion of them. The sample has about 58,000 clones, 81% seen once. No antigens are known for them. Material: PBMCs, obtained from a glioma patient whose treatment included an IDH1 peptide vaccine. The receptors were gathered from a man in his forties or fifties with glioma.

V usage is TRBV10-3 and J usage is TRBJ2-5; D possibly matches TRBD1 or TRBD2 (6 bases each). Trimming shortened V by 6 bases and J by 9 bases, and 14 bases separated the two germline ends. CDR3 length: 12 residues. Per the germline V gene, CDR1 is ENHRY and CDR2 is SYGVKD. This CDR3 reads CAIRGIGGPQYF. The CDR3 DNA follows: TGTGCCATCAGGGGAATAGGGGGGCCCCAGTACTTC.

A single count supports this clone. The chain employs TRBV5-1 and TRBJ2-1, with 9 bases lining up with TRBD2. V was pared by 4 bases and J by 7 bases, with 12 bases of the junction left unmatched. CDR3 length: 16 residues. The germline V gene has CDR1 SGHRS and CDR2 YFSETQ. Here the CDR3 reads CASSPLAGARSNEQFF. For the CDR3, the DNA is TGCGCCAGCAGCCCTTTAGCGGGAGCGAGGTCGAATGAGCAGTTCTTC.

V gene TRBV5-1 combines with J gene TRBJ2-3; D may be TRBD1 (5 bases). The germline CDR1 and CDR2 sequences are SGHRS and YFSETQ. V was trimmed by 4 bases and J by 6 bases, leaving 18 bases between them. The CDR3 covers 15 residues. The CDR3 DNA reads TGCGCCAGCAGCCATACCGGGCCAGGGCGGGATACGCAGTATTTT. Translating it yields CASSHTGPGRDTQYF.

V and J are TRBV7-2 and TRBJ1-5; D is unresolved. This CDR3 spans 16 amino acids. Looked up from germline, CDR1 is SGHTA and CDR2 is FQGNSA. Trimming pared 1 base from V and 5 bases from J, leaving 15 bases between. CDR3 sequence (DNA): TGTGCCAGCAGCTTAGAGTGGGCAGGCCTGTATCAGCCCCAGCATTTT. Its translation: CASSLEWAGLYQPQHF.

This rearrangement joins TRBV4-3 to TRBJ1-2; maybe TRBD1 (6 bases). CDR3 length: 15 residues. V lost 0 bases, J lost 5 bases, and 13 bases lay in between. The germline CDR1 and CDR2 sequences are LGHNA and YSLEER. CDR3 nucleotide sequence: TGCGCCAGCAGCCAAGAACAGGGAAGACATTATGGCTACACCTTC. This sequence encodes CASSQEQGRHYGYTF.

CDR3 in DNA: TGTGCCAGTAGTACGCGGGGGCCCGGGGAGCTGTTTTTT. Translating gives CASSTRGPGELFF. The chain is built from TRBV19 and TRBJ2-2; weak D call: TRBD2 (7 bases). The CDR3 totals 13 residues. V dropped 4 bases and J dropped 6 bases, with 9 bases sitting between them. Germline V CDR1 and CDR2: LNHDA, SQIVND (reference sequence).

The chain joins TRBV9 to TRBJ1-2; TRBD1 matches 7 bases. Germline assignment: CDR1 SGDLS and CDR2 YYNGEE. The CDR3 runs to 15 residues. J gave up 5 bases and V 4 bases, and 11 bases lay outside the gene matches. Here the CDR3 reads CASSTGTALPYGYTF. The DNA for the CDR3 is TGTGCCAGCAGCACCGGGACAGCCCTCCCGTATGGCTACACCTTC.

J is TRBJ2-7 and V is TRBV5-5; perhaps TRBD2 as D (5 bases). This CDR3 is 12 amino acids long. V dropped 0 bases and J dropped 9 bases, with 10 bases sitting between them. CDR1 is SGHKS, CDR2 YYEKEE, per germline (reference sequence). CDR3 sequence reads: CASSLDWTWQYF. For the CDR3, the DNA is TGTGCCAGCAGCTTGGACTGGACTTGGCAGTACTTC.

The V gene is TRBV19, the J gene TRBJ1-2; 7 nucleotides line up with TRBD1. The junction had 8 bases not matched to a gene; V was cut back by 4 bases and J by 3 bases. The germline gives CDR1 LNHDA, CDR2 SQIVND (reference sequence). CDR3 size: 15 residues. DNA of the CDR3: TGTGCCAGTAGTAGGCCCCGACAGGGACACTATGGCTACACCTTC. Protein sequence: CASSRPRQGHYGYTF.

J is TRBJ1-4 and V is TRBV7-9; 7 bases match TRBD1. V was pared by 5 bases and J by 17 bases, with 14 bases of the junction left unmatched. In germline, CDR1 is SEHNR, CDR2 FQNEAQ (reference sequence). This CDR3 spans 13 amino acids. The DNA of the CDR3 is TGTGCCAGCAGCCAGAACAGGGGCCTGACTAGTTTTTTT. It codes for CASSQNRGLTSFF.

The rearrangement joins TRBV5-1 to TRBJ2-1; the match to TRBD2 covers 13 bases. V lost 4 bases to trimming and J lost 8 bases; unmatched junction nucleotides: 9. The CDR3 sequence is 16 residues long. The V gene's germline CDR1 is SGHRS and CDR2 YFSETQ. The CDR3 here is CASSPSRTSGSDEQFF. CDR3 sequence (DNA): TGCGCCAGCAGCCCCAGCCGGACTAGCGGGAGTGATGAGCAGTTCTTC. The full variable domain, its missing parts supplied by reference TRBV5-1 and TRBJ2-1, is KAGVTQTPRYLIKTRGQQVTLSCSPISGHRSVSWYQQTPGQGLQFLFEYFSETQRNKGNFPGRFSGRQFSNSRSEMNVSTLELGDSALYLCASSPSRTSGSDEQFFGPGTRLTVL.

V is TRBV5-1 and J is TRBJ2-5; no definite D call. CDR1 SGHRS and CDR2 YFSETQ come from the germline V gene. The V end lost 0 bases, the J end lost 1 base, and 4 bases lay between the germline ends. The CDR3 is 13 residues long. The CDR3 DNA is TGCGCCAGCAGCTTGGAAGGCCAAGAGACCCAGTACTTC. Protein sequence: CASSLEGQETQYF.

The chain carries TRBV5-4 and TRBJ1-2; 10 nucleotides agree with TRBD1. The CDR3 spans 15 residues. With 5 bases clipped from V and 7 bases from J, the junction kept 11 bases outside the gene matches. CDR1 SGHNT and CDR2 YYREEE come from the germline V gene (reference sequence). The CDR3 DNA reads TGTGCCAGCAGGTTGACAGGGGGCTTAAATCCTGGCTACACCTTC. Amino acids: CASRLTGGLNPGYTF.

This rearrangement joins TRBV7-2 to TRBJ1-1; D gene ambiguous. The CDR3 covers 13 residues. The germline V gene encodes CDR1 SGHTA and CDR2 FQGNSA. V shed 2 bases and J shed 6 bases, with 10 bases lying between them. The CDR3 sequence: CASSLILLAEAFF. CDR3 in DNA: TGTGCCAGCAGCTTAATCCTTTTGGCTGAAGCTTTCTTT.

By sample fraction, this clone is large (0.1 to 1%). Additional DNA sequences in this sample encode the identical CDR3. The chain couples TRBV27 to TRBJ2-1; a possible D gene is TRBD1 (5 bases). The CDR3 length is 15 residues. Trimming cost V 0 bases and J 4 bases, with 10 bases left between them. The germline V gene has CDR1 MNHEY and CDR2 SMNVEV (reference sequence). CDR3 region: CASSLSGPTYNEQFF. The CDR3 DNA follows: TGTGCCAGCAGTTTATCGGGGCCTACGTACAATGAGCAGTTCTTC.

The chain recombines TRBV7-6 with TRBJ2-1; D gene uncertain. Germline-derived CDR1 and CDR2 are SGHVS and FNYEAQ. This CDR3 is built from 15 residues. V lost 3 bases and J 0 bases, leaving 9 bases between the germline ends. This CDR3 reads CASSFGPVSYNEQFF. DNA of the CDR3: TGTGCCAGCAGCTTCGGGCCAGTCTCCTACAATGAGCAGTTCTTC.

V usage is TRBV15 and J usage is TRBJ2-3; D not certain. Trimming cost V 10 bases and J 5 bases, with 10 bases left between them. CDR3 size: 11 residues. Germline CDR1 LNHNV, CDR2 YYDKDF (reference sequence). In DNA form, the CDR3 reads TGTGCCAGTGGGTGGAGAGATACGCAGTATTTT. Amino acids: CASGWRDTQYF.

The rearrangement uses TRBV27 and TRBJ2-7; no definite D call. The CDR3 consists of 13 residues. In germline, CDR1 is MNHEY, CDR2 SMNVEV (reference sequence). V shed 0 bases and J shed 4 bases, with 7 bases lying between them. CDR3: CASSLSWQYEQYF. The CDR3 nucleotides read TGTGCCAGCAGTTTATCTTGGCAGTACGAGCAGTACTTC.

This clone appeared a single time. The chain links TRBV7-9 to TRBJ2-7; the D is unclear. This CDR3 has 14 amino acids. V was cut by 1 base and J by 2 bases, with 9 bases left in between. The V gene's germline CDR1 is SEHNR and CDR2 FQNEAQ (reference sequence). DNA for the CDR3: TGTGCCAGCAGCTTAGGGGCAGGCCCCTACGAGCAGTACTTC. Translating gives CASSLGAGPYEQYF.

The V call is TRBV5-6, the J call TRBJ2-1, with 7 positions matching TRBD2. Trimming removed 2 bases from V and 15 bases from J; junction bases left unmatched: 5. This CDR3 region has 11 residues. The germline CDR1 and CDR2 sequences are SGHDT and YYEEEE. The CDR3 loop is CASSLAGIRFF. The CDR3 nucleotides are TGTGCCAGCAGCTTAGCGGGGATCCGGTTCTTC.

The chain joins TRBV9 to TRBJ2-7, with D perhaps matching TRBD2 (6 bases). The ends were cut back, 4 bases at V and 0 bases at J, with 11 bases in the middle. The CDR3 has 14 residues. The germline CDR1 and CDR2 sequences are SGDLS and YYNGEE. CDR3 sequence: CASSPRGNSYEQYF. In DNA form, the CDR3 reads TGTGCCAGCAGCCCTCGGGGGAACTCCTACGAGCAGTACTTC.

The J gene is TRBJ2-7, the V gene TRBV7-2; possibly TRBD1 or TRBD2 for D (5 bases each). The ends were cut back, 4 bases at V and 0 bases at J, with 13 bases in the middle. CDR1 is SGHTA, CDR2 FQGNSA, per germline. This CDR3 has 15 amino acids. The CDR3 here is CASSSPWDGSYEQYF. In DNA form, the CDR3 reads TGTGCCAGCAGCTCACCTTGGGACGGCTCCTACGAGCAGTACTTC.

The gene calls are TRBV21-1 and TRBJ1-1. TRBV21-1 is classified as a pseudogene. The CDR3 length is 15 residues. The DNA for the CDR3 is TGTGCCAGCAGCAAAGGAGGGGGGCGGCACACTGAAGCTTTCTTT. Translation: CASSKGGGRHTEAFF.

The chain has TRBV6-5 and TRBJ1-5, with TRBD1 matching 7 bases. V lost 6 bases to trimming and J lost 1 base; unmatched junction nucleotides: 6. The CDR3 consists of 15 residues. Germline V lookup: CDR1 MNHEY, CDR2 SVGAGI. In DNA, the CDR3 is TGTGCCAGCAGATCGGGACAGTCCAGCAATCAGCCCCAGCATTTT. This translates into CASRSGQSSNQPQHF.